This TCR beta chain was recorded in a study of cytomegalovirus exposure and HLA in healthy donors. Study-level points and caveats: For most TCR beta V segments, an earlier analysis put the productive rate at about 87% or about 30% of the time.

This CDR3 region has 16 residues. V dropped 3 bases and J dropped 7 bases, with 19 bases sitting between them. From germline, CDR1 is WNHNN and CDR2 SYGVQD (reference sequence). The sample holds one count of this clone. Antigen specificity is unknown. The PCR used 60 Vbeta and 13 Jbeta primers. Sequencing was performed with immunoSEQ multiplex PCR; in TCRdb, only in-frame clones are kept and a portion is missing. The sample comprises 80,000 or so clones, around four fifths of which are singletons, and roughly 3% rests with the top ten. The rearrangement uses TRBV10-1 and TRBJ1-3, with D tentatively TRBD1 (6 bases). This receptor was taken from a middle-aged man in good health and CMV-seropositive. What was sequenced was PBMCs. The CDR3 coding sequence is TGCGCCAGCAGTGAATCAAGAGGGACATTCGGGAACACCATATATTTT. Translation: CASSESRGTFGNTIYF.